The 25 T cell receptor beta chains listed next were all sequenced from one sample in a study of blood T cells in healthy people across ages (dated by TCRdb to the mid-2010s). Libraries were made using 5' RACE. The run used an Illumina HiSeq 2500. A second PCR of roughly 7 to 11 cycles was performed with a sample-barcoded 5' primer and a J-beta primer mix. TCRdb handled the public reads itself, with Q25 trimming in fastp and clone calling in MiXCR, and kept productive beta chains. Rows with one shared CDR3 protein collapse into an entry with the most common genes and DNA. The sample includes about 800,000 distinct CDR3 sequences, with around 50% observed a single time. The ten largest make up around 18% of the sample. The sequenced sample consisted of blood. The receptors here all came from an older man in good health.

The chain combines TRBV9 with TRBJ2-7; the D is unclear. CDR3 length equals 14 residues. The V gene lost 0 bases and the J gene lost 0 bases, with 7 bases spanning the gap. The germline V gene encodes CDR1 SGDLS and CDR2 YYNGEE. The CDR3 loop reads CASSVVSTSYEQYF. DNA for the CDR3: TGTGCCAGCAGCGTAGTCAGCACCTCCTACGAGCAGTACTTC.

There are a few counts of this clonotype. The J gene is TRBJ2-5, the V gene TRBV12-3 or TRBV12-4; 9 bases agree with TRBD1. With 5 bases clipped from V and 2 bases from J, the junction kept 12 bases outside the gene matches. This CDR3 has 17 residues. CDR3 DNA sequence: TGTGCCAGCAGTCCTACCCTGGGACAGGGCCATCAAGAGACCCAGTACTTC. As protein: CASSPTLGQGHQETQYF.

This rearrangement joins TRBV20-1 to TRBJ1-5; a weak D match, TRBD1 (6 bases). Trimming took 3 bases from V and 1 from J, leaving 7 bases between them. Germline CDR1 and CDR2: DFQATT and SNEGSKA (reference sequence). The CDR3 totals 13 residues. CDR3 amino acids: CSARDSSNQPQHF. The CDR3 nucleotides are TGCAGTGCTAGGGACAGCAGCAATCAGCCCCAGCATTTT.

There are a few counts of this clonotype. This chain joins TRBV30 and TRBJ2-4; D is ambiguous. The DNA end favors TRBJ2-7, so the J call may be wrong. The CDR3 is 15 amino acids. Per the germline V gene, CDR1 is GTSNPN and CDR2 is SVGIG (reference sequence). The chain's CDR3 is CAWISSSGILYEQYF. The CDR3 bases are TGTGCCTGGATCTCATCCTCGGGCATTCTCTACGAGCAGTACTTC.

This clonotype has just a few counts. This chain uses TRBV5-5 with TRBJ2-7, with unresolved D. CDR1 and CDR2 (germline): SGHKS, YYEKEE (reference sequence). Trimming cost V 0 bases and J 0 bases, with 10 bases left between them. This CDR3 has 15 amino acids. The CDR3 spells CASSLAFAVSYEQYF. CDR3 sequence (DNA): TGTGCCAGCAGCTTGGCCTTTGCAGTCTCCTACGAGCAGTACTTC.

The chain employs TRBV20-1 and TRBJ2-5; 16 bases match TRBD2. Trimming took 1 base from V and 2 from J; bases not matched to a gene: 1. Germline assignment: CDR1 DFQATT and CDR2 SNEGSKA (reference sequence). This CDR3 spans 16 amino acids. The chain's CDR3 is CSARVGLAGGQETQYF. The CDR3 DNA reads as TGCAGTGCTAGAGTGGGACTAGCGGGAGGGCAAGAGACCCAGTACTTC.

This clonotype was detected many times. This chain joins TRBV27 and TRBJ2-1; D ambiguous. V was shortened by 5 bases and J by 3 bases, with 14 bases between the two germline ends. This CDR3 comprises 15 residues. CDR1 is MNHEY and CDR2 is SMNVEV in the germline V gene (reference sequence). CDR3 coding DNA: TGTGCCAGCAGTCCCAACAGTGGCAACTACAATGAGCAGTTCTTC. Protein product: CASSPNSGNYNEQFF.

This clonotype has a handful of counts. The J gene is TRBJ2-2, the V gene TRBV7-6; 11 bases line up with TRBD1. The germline V gene has CDR1 SGHVS and CDR2 FNYEAQ. This CDR3 contains 17 residues. J gave up 6 bases and V 0 bases, and 6 bases lay outside the gene matches. The CDR3 DNA reads TGTGCCAGCAGCTTAGCCCCGGGACAGGGGGATTCCGGGGAGCTGTTTTTT. This gives the protein CASSLAPGQGDSGELFF.

The CDR3 coding sequence is TGTGCCAGCAGCTTCCGCCCTGGGGCCAACGTCCTGACTTTC. Its protein product is CASSFRPGANVLTF. V gene TRBV7-2 combines with J gene TRBJ2-6; D is ambiguous. Trimming removed 3 bases at V and 2 bases at J, with 5 bases between. This CDR3 region has 14 residues. Germline CDR1 is SGHTA and CDR2 is FQGNSA.

This chain connects TRBV12-3 or TRBV12-4 to TRBJ1-6; D unclear. The CDR3 totals 15 residues. V lost 7 bases and J lost 9, with 19 bases in between. The CDR3 coding sequence is TGTGCCAGCAACCCGACACCCGTGGGGATTTCACCCCTCCACTTT. Encoded protein: CASNPTPVGISPLHF.

The chain joins TRBV7-9 to TRBJ1-1; D uncertain. V lost 0 bases and J 0 bases, leaving 8 bases between the germline ends. This CDR3 region has 15 residues. CDR1 is SEHNR and CDR2 is FQNEAQ in the germline V gene (reference sequence). CDR3 loop: CASSLAGTLNTEAFF. The CDR3, as DNA: TGTGCCAGCAGCTTAGCGGGCACTCTGAACACTGAAGCTTTCTTT.

The rearrangement uses TRBV5-8 and TRBJ1-4, with D hard to call. CDR1 SGHTS and CDR2 YDEGEE come from the germline V gene. V lost 0 bases to trimming and J lost 1 base, with 7 bases between them. The CDR3 spans 15 residues. CDR3 in amino acids: CASSLAGLTNEKLFF. The CDR3 DNA reads as TGTGCCAGCAGCTTGGCCGGACTAACTAATGAAAAACTGTTTTTT.

In DNA form, the CDR3 reads TGTGCCAGCTCACCCCGACCGGGACTAGCGGGATTAGCCTCCTACAATGAGCAGTTCTTC. Its protein is CASSPRPGLAGLASYNEQFF. This chain connects TRBV18 to TRBJ2-1, with 13 bases lining up with TRBD2. The CDR3 contains 20 residues. V gave up 3 bases and J gave up 0 bases; unmatched junction bases: 11. The V gene's germline CDR1 is KGHSH and CDR2 LQKENI.

The chain has TRBV9 and TRBJ1-2, with 10 bases fitting TRBD1. Germline CDR1 and CDR2: SGDLS and YYNGEE. V shed 4 bases and J 8 bases; nucleotides not matched to a gene: 11. CDR3 length: 15 residues. The CDR3 region has the DNA TGTGCCAGCAGCCCGGAAACCGGGACAGGGGTCGGCTACACCTTC. Protein sequence: CASSPETGTGVGYTF.

The chain employs TRBV4-1 and TRBJ2-5; D is unresolved. The CDR3 consists of 15 residues. Deletions cut 4 bases from V and 1 base from J, with 13 bases between. The germline gives CDR1 MGHRA, CDR2 YSYEKL. The CDR3 bases are TGCGCCAGCAGCCCTCGCAGGCCCAGCCAAGAGACCCAGTACTTC. Encoded protein: CASSPRRPSQETQYF.

This clonotype showed up just a few times. This could be a read error, since a much larger clone is one nucleotide away. The chain links TRBV5-1 to TRBJ2-5, with TRBD2 identical over 7 bases. The J segment lost 4 bases and the V segment lost 3 bases, leaving 9 bases of the junction unmatched. Germline V gives CDR1 SGHRS, CDR2 YFSETQ. This CDR3 has 15 residues. The CDR3 nucleotides read TGCGCCAGCAGCTGGCAGAGCGGGACGGGAGAGACCCAGTACTTC. This gives the protein CASSWQSGTGETQYF.

The rearrangement links TRBV28 to TRBJ1-2; D call uncertain. The CDR3 runs 14 residues. Trimming shortened V by 1 base and J by 7 bases, and 13 bases separated the two germline ends. Germline-derived CDR1 and CDR2 are MDHEN and SYDVKM. The CDR3 DNA reads TGTGCCAGCAGTTTATCACCAGTAAAGTTTGGCTACACCTTC. Translated, it gives CASSLSPVKFGYTF.

The chain has TRBV21-1 and TRBJ2-1; TRBD1, as called in the table, went unchecked against the DNA. TRBV21-1 is noted as a pseudogene. CDR3 size: 15 residues. The CDR3 coding sequence is TGTGCCAGCAGCAACGGGCGACCTTCCTACAATGAGCAGTTCTTC. It encodes CASSNGRPSYNEQFF.

This clonotype was observed a few times. This rearrangement joins TRBV24-1 to TRBJ2-1, with a weak D call TRBD2 (6 bases). Germline CDR1 is KGHDR and CDR2 is SFDVKD. This CDR3 spans 14 amino acids. V gave up 5 bases and J gave up 4 bases, with 11 bases separating them. The CDR3: CATSAGSLYNEQFF. The CDR3, as DNA: TGTGCCACCAGTGCCGGGAGCCTTTACAATGAGCAGTTCTTC.

The V gene is TRBV7-2, the J gene TRBJ2-2; 8 nucleotides match TRBD1. Germline CDR1 is SGHTA and CDR2 is FQGNSA. Germline trimming cut 7 bases from V and 8 bases from J; bases unmatched to any gene: 9. The CDR3 contains 14 residues. CDR3 sequence: CASTRGPSSGELFF. CDR3 nucleotide sequence: TGTGCCAGCACCAGGGGGCCCTCCTCTGGGGAGCTGTTTTTT.

J is TRBJ1-2 and V is TRBV6-5, with 7 bases identical to TRBD1. Germline V lookup: CDR1 MNHEY, CDR2 SVGAGI. The V and J ends lost 4 bases and 0 bases, in that order; junction bases with no gene match: 5. The CDR3 runs 15 residues. The CDR3, as DNA: TGTGCCAGCAGTTCTGACAGGGCCACTAACTATGGCTACACCTTC. It yields the protein CASSSDRATNYGYTF.

This clonotype was seen more than once but under ten times. The chain combines TRBV20-1 with TRBJ2-7, with a tentative D call TRBD2 (6 bases). V was clipped by 6 bases and J by 4 bases, with 19 bases between them. This CDR3 spans 14 amino acids. Germline V lookup: CDR1 DFQATT, CDR2 SNEGSKA (reference sequence). In nucleotides, the CDR3 is TGCAGTGCCCACTTGGGGGGAGGAGTTTACGAGCAGTACTTC. Its protein is CSAHLGGGVYEQYF.

The J gene is TRBJ2-1, the V gene TRBV9, with TRBD2 identical over 12 bases. CDR1 SGDLS and CDR2 YYNGEE come from the germline V gene. V shed 4 bases and J 4 bases; nucleotides not matched to a gene: 9. CDR3 length equals 17 residues. The CDR3 DNA reads TGTGCCAGCAGCAGAACTAGCGGGAGGAATTTGTACAATGAGCAGTTCTTC. Amino acids: CASSRTSGRNLYNEQFF. Full variable domain (missing parts from reference TRBV9 and TRBJ2-1): DSGVTQTPKHLITATGQRVTLRCSPRSGDLSVYWYQQSLDQGLQFLIQYYNGEERAKGNILERFSAQQFPDLHSELNLSSLELGDSALYFCASSRTSGRNLYNEQFFGPGTRLTVL.

This clonotype was counted ten times or more. V and J are TRBV4-3 and TRBJ2-7, with a tentative D call TRBD2 (5 bases). Germline CDR1 LGHNA, CDR2 YSLEER. This CDR3 comprises 15 residues. V was clipped by 0 bases and J by 1 base, with 10 bases between them. CDR3 amino acids: CASSQDWRGSYEQYF. CDR3 bases: TGCGCCAGCAGCCAAGATTGGCGAGGGTCCTACGAGCAGTACTTC.

This clonotype was counted only a few times. The chain links TRBV12-3 or TRBV12-4 to TRBJ2-3; 11 bases fit TRBD1. Trimming took 7 bases from V and 6 from J; bases not matched to a gene: 9. CDR3 length: 15 amino acids. DNA of the CDR3: TGTGCCAGCACCGGGGGGACAGGGGGATCGGATACGCAGTATTTT. Its translation is CASTGGTGGSDTQYF.